These 22 T cell receptor beta chains were all obtained from the same sample, sequenced in a study of cytomegalovirus exposure and HLA in healthy donors. Primers: 60 Vbeta forward and 13 Jbeta reverse. Repertoires were generated with immunoSEQ multiplex PCR, while TCRdb's copy carries only in-frame clones and drops some. Of about 180,000 clones listed, just under 85% are singletons. The sample taken for sequencing was PBMCs. Receptors were obtained from a girl between 10 and 17 years old in good health and CMV-seropositive.

The V call is TRBV7-8, the J call TRBJ2-5, with 7 bases lining up with TRBD2. This CDR3 comprises 15 residues. The ends lost 4 bases at V and 2 bases at J; junction bases unmatched: 7. Looked up from germline, CDR1 is SGHVS and CDR2 is FQNEAQ. In DNA form, the CDR3 reads TGTGCCAGCAGCTCGGGGACTAAGCCTCAAGAGACCCAGTACTTC. This encodes CASSSGTKPQETQYF. Combining the CDR3 with reference TRBV7-8 and TRBJ2-5 gives the whole variable domain GAGVSQSPRYKVAKRGQDVALRCDPISGHVSLFWYQQALGQGPEFLTYFQNEAQLDKSGLPSDRFFAERPEGSVSTLKIQRTQQEDSAVYLCASSSGTKPQETQYFGPGTRLLVL.

This rearrangement joins TRBV2 to TRBJ1-3, with 7 bases that match TRBD1. Germline CDR1 and CDR2: SNHLY and FYNNEI. V shed 4 bases and J 2 bases; nucleotides not matched to a gene: 5. The CDR3 extends over 15 amino acids. The CDR3 DNA follows: TGTGCCAGCAGTGCCCAGGGGGAAGCTGGAAACACCATATATTTT. Amino acid sequence: CASSAQGEAGNTIYF.

This clone was observed a few times. This rearrangement joins TRBV2 to TRBJ1-5, with TRBD1 as a possible D gene (5 bases). From germline, CDR1 is SNHLY and CDR2 FYNNEI. The CDR3 loop spans 15 amino acids. The germline V and J ends were trimmed by 4 bases and 1 base, with 11 bases remaining between them. The CDR3, as DNA: TGTGCCAGCAGTGTAGGGGAGGGGAGCAATCAGCCCCAGCATTTT. Its protein is CASSVGEGSNQPQHF.

This clone appeared a few times. This chain links TRBV11-1 with TRBJ1-1; weak D call: TRBD1 (5 bases). Looked up from germline, CDR1 is SGHAT and CDR2 is FQDESV (reference sequence). The CDR3 is made up of 13 amino acids. Trimming removed 4 bases at V and 1 base at J, with 7 bases between. The CDR3 DNA sequence: TGTGCCAGCAGCTCACAGGAGAACACTGAAGCTTTCTTT. Encoded protein: CASSSQENTEAFF.

This sequence joins TRBV5-1 and TRBJ2-1; 9 nucleotides match TRBD2. The V gene end was trimmed by 4 bases and the J gene end by 13 bases; junction bases not matched to a gene: 3. In germline, CDR1 is SGHRS, CDR2 YFSETQ. The CDR3 has 11 residues. The chain's CDR3 is CASSLGTSQFF. In DNA, the CDR3 is TGCGCCAGCAGCCTTGGGACTAGCCAGTTCTTC.

V usage is TRBV4-1 and J usage is TRBJ1-1; 7 bases map to TRBD1. This CDR3 is built from 15 residues. J was trimmed by 5 bases and V by 3 bases; bases with no gene match: 9. The germline V gene has CDR1 MGHRA and CDR2 YSYEKL. CDR3 protein: CASSQGRGIMTEAFF. The CDR3 nucleotides read TGCGCCAGCAGCCAGGGCAGGGGGATCATGACTGAAGCTTTCTTT.

This chain joins TRBV6-1 and TRBJ1-2, with D possibly being TRBD1 (6 bases). V lost 1 base and J 1 base, leaving 10 bases between the germline ends. CDR1 is MNHNS and CDR2 is SASEGT in the germline V gene. This CDR3 contains 15 residues. DNA for the CDR3: TGTGCCAGCAGTGAAGGGGCAGGGGATAACTATGGCTACACCTTC. As protein: CASSEGAGDNYGYTF.

The genes are TRBV9 and TRBJ1-2, with 8 nucleotides matching TRBD1. Germline-derived CDR1 and CDR2 are SGDLS and YYNGEE. CDR3 length: 15 amino acids. The trim removed 4 bases at V and 4 bases at J, leaving 9 bases unmatched. This CDR3 reads CASSPAGQGFYGYTF. The CDR3 region has the DNA TGTGCCAGCAGCCCTGCTGGACAGGGATTCTATGGCTACACCTTC.

The chain couples TRBV5-1 to TRBJ1-4; 9 bases agree with TRBD1. Trimming removed 1 base from V and 8 bases from J; junction bases left unmatched: 6. The CDR3 extends over 15 amino acids. Germline values: CDR1 SGHRS, CDR2 YFSETQ. In DNA, the CDR3 is TGCGCCAGCAGCTTGAGGTACGGGACAGGGGAAAAACTGTTTTTT. Translation: CASSLRYGTGEKLFF.

The chain couples TRBV9 to TRBJ2-7, with 10 bases aligning to TRBD2. The CDR3 totals 14 residues. Germline V CDR1 and CDR2: SGDLS, YYNGEE. V lost 4 bases to trimming and J lost 2 bases; unmatched junction nucleotides: 3. Here the CDR3 reads CASSPTSGAYEQYF. In nucleotides, the CDR3 is TGTGCCAGCAGCCCCACTAGCGGGGCCTACGAGCAGTACTTC.

The genes are TRBV7-6 and TRBJ2-3, with 9 nucleotides matching TRBD2. The CDR3 has 17 amino acids. Germline trimming cut 1 base from V and 2 bases from J; bases unmatched to any gene: 7. Germline lookup yields CDR1 SGHVS and CDR2 FNYEAQ. CDR3 residues: CASSLGASGVITDTQYF. CDR3 bases: TGTGCCAGCAGCTTAGGAGCTAGCGGGGTGATCACAGATACGCAGTATTTT.

The V gene is TRBV6-5, the J gene TRBJ2-7; 8 nucleotides line up with TRBD1. V shed 2 bases, J shed 4 bases, and the junction held 10 bases outside the gene matches. This CDR3 comprises 16 residues. Germline V CDR1 and CDR2: MNHEY, SVGAGI. The CDR3 loop is CASSYQSDRVMYEQYF. The CDR3 nucleotides read TGTGCCAGCAGTTACCAATCGGACAGGGTAATGTACGAGCAGTACTTC.

V and J are TRBV15 and TRBJ2-7, with TRBD2 identical over 9 bases. The junction had 15 bases not matched to a gene; V was cut back by 1 base and J by 5 bases. CDR3 length equals 18 residues. The germline V gene encodes CDR1 LNHNV and CDR2 YYDKDF (reference sequence). CDR3 amino acids: CATSRVGLRRGGINEQYF. The CDR3 bases are TGTGCCACCAGCAGAGTAGGTCTAAGGCGGGGGGGCATCAACGAGCAGTACTTC. Supplemented by reference TRBV15 and TRBJ2-7, the full variable domain reads DAMVIQNPRYQVTQFGKPVTLSCSQTLNHNVMYWYQQKSSQAPKLLFHYYDKDFNNEADTPDNFQSRRPNTSFCFLDIRSPGLGDTAMYLCATSRVGLRRGGINEQYFGPGTRLTVT.

The chain has TRBV9 and TRBJ2-3, with 10 bases that match TRBD2. The germline gives CDR1 SGDLS, CDR2 YYNGEE. V shed 3 bases, J shed 4 bases, and the junction held 5 bases outside the gene matches. The CDR3 runs 15 residues. For the CDR3, the DNA is TGTGCCAGCAGCGCCGTAGCGGGGGGAGCAGATACGCAGTATTTT. Translated, it gives CASSAVAGGADTQYF.

The chain couples TRBV2 to TRBJ2-1; 14 bases agree with TRBD2. The CDR3 runs to 16 residues. J was trimmed by 9 bases and V by 7 bases; bases with no gene match: 11. Germline values: CDR1 SNHLY, CDR2 FYNNEI. The CDR3 is CASTIIGLAGGGEQFF. DNA for the CDR3: TGTGCCAGCACAATAATTGGACTAGCGGGGGGAGGTGAGCAGTTCTTC.

This rearrangement joins TRBV27 to TRBJ2-7, with TRBD1 matching 10 bases. The CDR3 extends over 18 amino acids. Per the germline V gene, CDR1 is MNHEY and CDR2 is SMNVEV (reference sequence). Losses at the gene ends were 0 bases for V and 0 bases for J; bases not matched to a gene: 8. The CDR3 sequence: CASSLSTSGTGASYEQYF. The DNA of the CDR3 is TGTGCCAGCAGTTTATCGACCTCGGGGACAGGGGCCTCCTACGAGCAGTACTTC.

The V and J genes are TRBV7-8 and TRBJ1-1; 7 nucleotides align to TRBD1. The germline CDR1 and CDR2 sequences are SGHVS and FQNEAQ. CDR3 length: 14 residues. V lost 4 bases and J lost 4; bases outside the gene matches: 6. CDR3: CASSYDRDITEAFF. The CDR3 DNA is TGTGCCAGCAGCTATGACAGGGATATCACTGAAGCTTTCTTT.

The DNA for the CDR3 is TGTGCCAGCAGCCCCAGGCGGGCAGGGGTTGAAAAACTGTTTTTT. Residues: CASSPRRAGVEKLFF. This sequence joins TRBV5-6 and TRBJ1-4; D might be TRBD1 (6 bases). The V gene lost 4 bases and the J gene lost 7 bases, with 17 bases spanning the gap. There are 15 residues in the CDR3. The V gene's germline CDR1 is SGHDT and CDR2 YYEEEE. Based on the CDR3 plus reference TRBV5-6 and TRBJ1-4, the full variable domain is DAGVTQSPTHLIKTRGQQVTLRCSPKSGHDTVSWYQQALGQGPQFIFQYYEEEERQRGNFPDRFSGHQFPNYSSELNVNALLLGDSALYLCASSPRRAGVEKLFFGSGTQLSVL.

This clone was recorded a few times. This chain joins TRBV9 and TRBJ2-7, with D possibly being TRBD1 (7 bases). This CDR3 has 14 amino acids. In germline, CDR1 is SGDLS, CDR2 YYNGEE. Trimming cost V 4 bases and J 6 bases, with 17 bases left between them. This CDR3 reads CASSIGGTVIEQYF. The CDR3 DNA reads TGTGCCAGCAGCATCGGCGGGACAGTAATCGAGCAGTACTTC.

This chain uses TRBV6-5 with TRBJ1-1; 9 nucleotides line up with TRBD1. The CDR3 contains 15 residues. CDR1 and CDR2 (germline): MNHEY, SVGAGI. V shed 2 bases and J 1 base; nucleotides not matched to a gene: 2. The CDR3 sequence: CASSYEGQGNTEAFF. The CDR3 DNA sequence: TGTGCCAGCAGTTACGAGGGACAGGGGAACACTGAAGCTTTCTTT.

The gene calls are TRBV13 and TRBJ2-7, with a possible D match to TRBD2 (6 bases). CDR1 is PRHDT and CDR2 is FYEKMQ in the germline V gene (reference sequence). This CDR3 has 14 amino acids. Deletions cut 0 bases from V and 3 bases from J, with 9 bases between. CDR3 protein: CASSLGRGGYEQYF. The CDR3 bases are TGTGCCAGCAGCTTAGGTCGGGGAGGCTACGAGCAGTACTTC.

This chain uses TRBV4-1 with TRBJ1-2; 7 nucleotides align to TRBD1. The CDR3 totals 17 residues. Germline V gene lookup returns CDR1 MGHRA and CDR2 YSYEKL. The trim removed 2 bases at V and 5 bases at J, leaving 14 bases unmatched. The CDR3 DNA reads as TGCGCCAGCAGCCAACGACAGGCAGGGGGGTCCTTTTATGGCTACACCTTC. Translated, it gives CASSQRQAGGSFYGYTF.